Below are 5 T cell receptor beta chains sequenced from a single sample in a study of shared clonotypes between healthy human individuals. Clones were read by immunoSEQ multiplex PCR, and TCRdb kept only the in-frame ones, dropping some. The table records some 2,000,000 clones, 85% to 95% of them present only once. The sequenced material came from naive CD4+ T cells sorted from blood. The subset is: CD45RA+ positively selected. These receptor sequences come from a man between 18 and 29 years old in good health.

This chain joins TRBV4-2 and TRBJ2-2; D ambiguous. The V end lost 6 bases, the J end lost 0 bases, and 8 bases lay between the germline ends. The length of the CDR3 is 14 residues. CDR1 and CDR2 (germline): LGHNA, YNFKEQ. The CDR3 loop is CASSLLANTGELFF. CDR3 nucleotides: TGTGCCAGCAGTTTATTAGCGAACACCGGGGAGCTGTTTTTT.

In regard to this clone: The same CDR3 can be traced to other DNA sequences in this sample. The J gene is TRBJ1-5, the V gene TRBV28; 8 nucleotides match TRBD1. Germline CDR1 and CDR2: MDHEN and SYDVKM. This CDR3 comprises 14 residues. Unmatched junction bases numbered 1, after V lost 5 bases and J lost 1 base. The CDR3 sequence: CASSRDRSNQPQHF. The CDR3 nucleotides read TGTGCCAGCAGTCGGGACAGGAGCAATCAGCCCCAGCATTTT.

The V gene is TRBV14, the J gene TRBJ1-1; D is unresolved. CDR1 is SGHDN, CDR2 FVKESK, per germline. CDR3 length: 13 amino acids. Trimming shortened V by 0 bases and J by 6 bases, and 8 bases separated the two germline ends. The CDR3 loop reads CASSQDRVPEAFF. The CDR3 coding sequence is TGTGCCAGCAGCCAAGATAGAGTACCTGAAGCTTTCTTT.

The chain is built from TRBV7-9 and TRBJ2-1; no clear D. The CDR3 totals 14 residues. Germline CDR1 is SEHNR and CDR2 is FQNEAQ (reference sequence). V was cut by 5 bases and J by 6 bases, with 14 bases left in between. The CDR3: CASSPKAWVNEQFF. CDR3 nucleotides: TGTGCCAGCAGCCCAAAGGCGTGGGTCAATGAGCAGTTCTTC. Drawing the rest from reference TRBV7-9 and TRBJ2-1, the complete variable domain is DTGVSQNPRHKITKRGQNVTFRCDPISEHNRLYWYRQTLGQGPEFLTYFQNEAQLEKSRLLSDRFSAERPKGSFSTLEIQRTEQGDSAMYLCASSPKAWVNEQFFGPGTRLTVL.

This clone was detected a few times. The J gene is TRBJ1-2, the V gene TRBV6-1; D ambiguous. The ends were cut back, 0 bases at V and 4 bases at J, with 9 bases in the middle. Germline V gives CDR1 MNHNS, CDR2 SASEGT. The CDR3 is 14 residues long. The CDR3 DNA reads TGTGCCAGCAGTGAAGCAGTTAAGGGCTATGGCTACACCTTC. It is translated as CASSEAVKGYGYTF.